One and the same sample provided the 16 T cell receptor beta chains below, sequenced in a study of T cells in Graves' hyperthyroidism and ophthalmopathy. The source material, RNA transcripts, was used to amplify TCR beta CDR3 regions. The study used the HTBI primer set for a first-round RT-PCR of the TCR CDR3. TCRdb used MiXCR to reprocess the multiplex PCR reads, holding one entry per CDR3 protein. The sample lists some 440,000 distinct CDR3 sequences, 15% to 18% occurring once. Sample: blood. The receptors originated from a woman between 18 and 29 years old with Graves' hyperthyroidism.

This clonotype was counted at least ten times. V is TRBV6-6 and J is TRBJ2-5; D remains unclear. Trimming shortened V by 0 bases and J by 2 bases, and 7 bases separated the two germline ends. The CDR3 spans 14 residues. Germline V lookup: CDR1 MNHNY, CDR2 SVGAGI (reference sequence). This CDR3 reads CASSYSIYQETQYF. DNA of the CDR3: TGTGCCAGCAGTTACTCAATCTATCAAGAGACCCAGTACTTC.

This clonotype has at least ten counts. DNA of the CDR3: TGTGCCAGCAGTTTTTTCCTGACAGGGGGGCGGGATGAGCAGTTCTTC. This gives the protein CASSFFLTGGRDEQFF. V is TRBV12-3 or TRBV12-4 and J is TRBJ2-1; 9 positions match TRBD1. The length of the CDR3 is 16 residues. Trimming at V came to 3 bases and at J to 8 bases, leaving 11 bases not matched to a gene.

This clonotype was detected many times. The chain recombines TRBV19 with TRBJ1-2; D might be TRBD1 (6 bases). This CDR3 is 13 amino acids long. Germline V gene lookup returns CDR1 LNHDA and CDR2 SQIVND (reference sequence). Trimming took off 5 bases at V and 7 bases at J, with 14 bases between the two ends. The DNA of the CDR3 is TGTGCCAGTAGTCAAAGACAGGCCGGTGGCTACACCTTC. Encoded protein: CASSQRQAGGYTF.

The J gene is TRBJ2-1, the V gene TRBV20-1; TRBD2 matches at 10 bases. The CDR3 extends over 13 amino acids. Germline V CDR1 and CDR2: DFQATT, SNEGSKA (reference sequence). The J segment lost 9 bases and the V segment lost 6 bases, leaving 8 bases of the junction unmatched. The CDR3 DNA reads as TGCAGTGCCTCTAGCGGGAGTGTAAGTGAGCAGTTCTTC. Its translation is CSASSGSVSEQFF.

This clonotype was found many times. The gene calls are TRBV5-1 and TRBJ2-3; TRBD2 is a possible D gene (6 bases). Germline CDR1 reads SGHRS; CDR2 reads YFSETQ. V was cut by 4 bases and J by 2 bases, with 14 bases left in between. The CDR3 is 15 residues long. The CDR3 DNA is TGCGCCAGCAGCCGAGGGGACTTTTACACAGATACGCAGTATTTT. Encoded protein: CASSRGDFYTDTQYF.

The chain has TRBV13 and TRBJ2-1, with D perhaps matching TRBD2 (5 bases). V gave up 0 bases and J gave up 8 bases, with 29 bases separating them. CDR1 and CDR2 from the germline V gene are PRHDT and FYEKMQ (reference sequence). CDR3 length: 20 amino acids. This chain's CDR3 is CASSLGLERRHPRARHEQFF. Here the CDR3 DNA reads TGTGCCAGCAGCTTAGGGCTCGAGCGGCGACACCCGAGGGCACGGCATGAGCAGTTCTTC.

The table lists this clonotype with many counts. This chain connects TRBV2 to TRBJ1-5, with TRBD1 matching over 8 bases. The length of the CDR3 is 15 residues. Looked up from germline, CDR1 is SNHLY and CDR2 is FYNNEI. The V segment lost 6 bases and the J segment 5 bases; nucleotides outside the gene matches: 9. DNA for the CDR3: TGTGCCAGCAGCCCCGACAGGGGAGGGGATCAGCCCCAGCATTTT. Protein product: CASSPDRGGDQPQHF.

This clonotype was detected ten times or more. The chain uses TRBV6-1 and TRBJ2-4, with D perhaps TRBD1 (5 bases). V was pared by 7 bases and J by 0 bases, with 13 bases between. The CDR3 totals 15 residues. The germline CDR1 and CDR2 sequences are MNHNS and SASEGT. CDR3 amino acids: CASKGAGLAKNIQYF. In DNA form, the CDR3 reads TGTGCCAGCAAGGGTGCAGGGTTAGCCAAAAACATTCAGTACTTC.

This clonotype came up many times. The chain links TRBV20-1 to TRBJ1-2; tentatively, D is TRBD1 (6 bases). This CDR3 is built from 13 residues. V lost 0 bases and J lost 3, with 8 bases in between. Germline values: CDR1 DFQATT, CDR2 SNEGSKA (reference sequence). CDR3 nucleotides: TGCAGTGCTAGAGAAGGGGGTGACTATGGCTACACCTTC. Its translation: CSAREGGDYGYTF.

Many counts were recorded for this clonotype. This chain joins TRBV28 and TRBJ2-5, with 8 positions matching TRBD1. The V gene's germline CDR1 is MDHEN and CDR2 SYDVKM. The V gene end was trimmed by 5 bases and the J gene end by 5 bases; junction bases not matched to a gene: 7. The CDR3 spans 14 residues. The CDR3 reads CASSGIRGLETQYF. In DNA form, the CDR3 reads TGTGCCAGCAGTGGAATCAGGGGGCTGGAGACCCAGTACTTC.

There are many counts of this clonotype. V and J are TRBV20-1 and TRBJ1-6; D unclear. Germline V gene data show CDR1 as DFQATT and CDR2 as SNEGSKA (reference sequence). With 5 bases removed from V and 4 bases from J, the gap between germline ends came to 12 bases. The CDR3 contains 14 residues. The CDR3 region is CSASLGEYNSPLHF. Here the CDR3 DNA reads TGCAGTGCTTCCCTGGGCGAATATAATTCACCCCTCCACTTT.

This clonotype occurred once. The CDR3 sequence is CASRSAGTRLHEQYF. CDR3 DNA sequence: TGTGCCAGCAGATCCGCCGGGACCCGGCTTCACGAGCAGTACTTC. This chain connects TRBV7-2 to TRBJ2-7; D possibly matches TRBD1 or TRBD2 (5 bases each). The germline CDR1 and CDR2 sequences are SGHTA and FQGNSA. This CDR3 has 15 amino acids. V was shortened by 6 bases and J by 5 bases, with 20 bases between the two germline ends.

Ten or more counts support this clonotype. V is TRBV3-1 and J is TRBJ1-2; D not certain. Germline CDR1 reads LGHDT; CDR2 reads YNNKEL (reference sequence). The CDR3 is 14 residues long. V lost 0 bases to trimming and J lost 2 bases, with 7 bases between them. The DNA for the CDR3 is TGTGCCAGCAGCCAAGATGATGGGAACTATGGCTACACCTTC. This encodes CASSQDDGNYGYTF.

This clonotype showed up many times. The chain joins TRBV7-3 to TRBJ2-5; maybe TRBD1 (5 bases). V lost 0 bases and J lost 5, with 10 bases in between. CDR3 length equals 14 residues. Per germline, CDR1 SGHTA and CDR2 FQGTGA. CDR3: CASSLTGDWETQYF. The CDR3 coding sequence is TGTGCCAGCAGCTTAACAGGGGATTGGGAGACCCAGTACTTC.

This clonotype was counted at least ten times. In nucleotides, the CDR3 is TGCAGTGCTAGAGAAAGGCGAGCATATGAGACCCAGTACTTC. This codes for CSARERRAYETQYF. The chain employs TRBV20-1 and TRBJ2-5; unclear D gene. Germline-derived CDR1 and CDR2 are DFQATT and SNEGSKA (reference sequence). The CDR3 has 14 amino acids. Trimming stripped 0 bases from V and 5 bases from J, with 13 bases between.

Ten or more counts support this clonotype. The chain employs TRBV20-1 and TRBJ1-5; a possible D gene is TRBD1 (6 bases). The CDR3 contains 15 residues. Trimming cost V 0 bases and J 6 bases, with 15 bases left between them. Germline V lookup: CDR1 DFQATT, CDR2 SNEGSKA (reference sequence). The CDR3 DNA reads as TGCAGTGCTAGAGATCGGATGGGGGGCGGTCAGCCCCAGCATTTT. Protein sequence: CSARDRMGGGQPQHF.